Presented here are 24 T cell receptor beta chains from one specimen sequenced in a study of T cells in Graves' hyperthyroidism and ophthalmopathy. RNA transcripts served as the template for amplifying TCR beta CDR3 regions. During a first-round RT-PCR of the TCR CDR3, the HTBI primer set was used. A single record per CDR3 protein comes from TCRdb applying MiXCR to the multiplex PCR reads. This table has roughly 660,000 distinct CDR3 sequences, 17% appearing once. Sequenced sample: blood. The receptors shown here come from a man aged 45 to 65 with Graves' hyperthyroidism.

This clonotype was observed at least ten times. V usage is TRBV7-3 and J usage is TRBJ2-3, with 12 bases fitting TRBD2. The length of the CDR3 is 18 residues. The junction had 14 bases not matched to a gene; V was cut back by 4 bases and J by 6 bases. CDR1 and CDR2 from the germline V gene are SGHTA and FQGTGA. Written as DNA, the CDR3 is TGTGCCAGCAGCTGGAGCGGGGGGCTAGCGGGAGGGCCTGATACGCAGTATTTT. Its translation: CASSWSGGLAGGPDTQYF. The whole variable domain, remainder taken from reference TRBV7-3 and TRBJ2-3, is GAGVSQTPSNKVTEKGKYVELRCDPISGHTALYWYRQSLGQGPEFLIYFQGTGAADDSGLPNDRFFAVRPEGSVSTLKIQRTERGDSAVYLCASSWSGGLAGGPDTQYFGPGTRLTVL.

V usage is TRBV28 and J usage is TRBJ1-5; TRBD1 is a possible D gene (6 bases). V lost 4 bases to trimming and J lost 8 bases, with 24 bases between them. Germline V gene lookup returns CDR1 MDHEN and CDR2 SYDVKM. The CDR3 is made up of 17 amino acids. This CDR3 is CASSSLRGRVKEKPQHF. The DNA of the CDR3 is TGTGCCAGCAGTTCCCTCAGGGGCCGCGTCAAGGAGAAGCCCCAGCATTTT.

This sequence joins TRBV6-2 or TRBV6-3 and TRBJ1-5; D is possibly TRBD1 (6 bases). Trimming removed 4 bases at V and 2 bases at J, with 15 bases between. This CDR3 contains 16 residues. The germline V gene encodes CDR1 MNHEY and CDR2 SVGEGT. As DNA, the CDR3 is TGTGCCAGCAGTTCCCGGGGGGGGCAGGGCAATCAGCCCCAGCATTTT. Translating gives CASSSRGGQGNQPQHF.

This clonotype was seen ten or more times. CDR3 sequence (DNA): TGTGCCAGCAGTGTTGAGACGAGGGATACGCAGTATTTT. It translates to CASSVETRDTQYF. The chain is built from TRBV2 and TRBJ2-3; no definite D call. Germline V gene lookup returns CDR1 SNHLY and CDR2 FYNNEI. This CDR3 is 13 amino acids long. Trimming took 4 bases from V and 6 from J, leaving 11 bases between them. The full variable domain, its missing parts supplied by reference TRBV2 and TRBJ2-3, is EPEVTQTPSHQVTQMGQEVILRCVPISNHLYFYWYRQILGQKVEFLVSFYNNEISEKSEIFDDQFSVERPDGSNFTLKIRSTKLEDSAMYFCASSVETRDTQYFGPGTRLTVL.

This clonotype was recorded at least ten times. The chain carries TRBV6-1 and TRBJ2-3; a weak D match, TRBD2 (6 bases). The CDR3 is 15 residues long. The germline V and J ends were trimmed by 7 bases and 1 base, with 15 bases remaining between them. Per the germline V gene, CDR1 is MNHNS and CDR2 is SASEGT. CDR3 bases: TGTGCCAGCAACCGGGGGAGGATGGGCACAGATACGCAGTATTTT. It translates to CASNRGRMGTDTQYF.

This clonotype was observed many times. At one boundary the junction diverges from the germline segment, which might be a read error. This chain links TRBV12-3 or TRBV12-4 with TRBJ1-1; possibly TRBD1 for D (6 bases). The CDR3 consists of 13 residues. Here the CDR3 reads CASSLIQGTKAFF. CDR3 DNA sequence: TGTGCCAGCAGTTTAATACAGGGCACTAAAGCTTTCTTT.

This clonotype was seen repeatedly, ten times or more. The chain employs TRBV9 and TRBJ2-2; the D gene is possibly TRBD2 (5 bases). This CDR3 contains 15 residues. Trimming stripped 2 bases from V and 1 base from J, with 9 bases between. CDR1 and CDR2 (germline): SGDLS, YYNGEE. CDR3 nucleotides: TGTGCCAGCAGCGTCGAGGGCGGGAACACCGGGGAGCTGTTTTTT. This gives the protein CASSVEGGNTGELFF.

This clonotype was counted at least ten times. The V gene is TRBV5-8, the J gene TRBJ1-2, with D possibly being TRBD1 (5 bases). CDR3 size: 16 residues. V was pared by 0 bases and J by 4 bases, with 16 bases between. Germline lookup yields CDR1 SGHTS and CDR2 YDEGEE. The CDR3 loop is CASSLAAGGGGYGYTF. The CDR3 bases are TGTGCCAGCAGCTTGGCAGCGGGGGGTGGAGGCTATGGCTACACCTTC.

This clonotype showed up many times. The chain links TRBV19 to TRBJ2-7, with 9 nucleotides matching TRBD2. Germline CDR1 is LNHDA and CDR2 is SQIVND (reference sequence). The ends lost 7 bases at V and 0 bases at J; junction bases unmatched: 4. The CDR3 loop spans 14 amino acids. The CDR3, as DNA: TGTGCCAGTACCCCAGCGGGAGGCTCCTACGAGCAGTACTTC. This translates into CASTPAGGSYEQYF.

The chain is built from TRBV27 and TRBJ2-7; D possibly matches TRBD1 or TRBD2 (5 bases each). This CDR3 is 12 amino acids long. V was trimmed by 6 bases and J by 3 bases, leaving 9 bases between them. From germline, CDR1 is MNHEY and CDR2 SMNVEV (reference sequence). CDR3 DNA sequence: TGTGCCAGCAGGGGGGAACACTACGAGCAGTACTTC. This gives the protein CASRGEHYEQYF.

The chain joins TRBV9 to TRBJ1-2, with unresolved D. Germline V gene lookup returns CDR1 SGDLS and CDR2 YYNGEE. Trimming took 0 bases from V and 10 from J, leaving 16 bases between them. This CDR3 region has 14 residues. CDR3 bases: TGTGCCAGCAGCGTAGGGTCCTCGGACCTGATCTACACCTTC. Translating gives CASSVGSSDLIYTF.

This clonotype was recorded many times. The gene calls are TRBV20-1 and TRBJ2-3, with D possibly TRBD2 on 6 matching bases. The CDR3 sequence is 17 residues long. CDR1 and CDR2 from the germline V gene are DFQATT and SNEGSKA (reference sequence). V lost 0 bases and J lost 3, with 19 bases in between. CDR3 coding DNA: TGCAGTGCTAGAGATTCGACCGCGGGATTGGGGACAGATACGCAGTATTTT. Translated, it gives CSARDSTAGLGTDTQYF.

In its sample, this clonotype was seen many times. The J gene is TRBJ2-1, the V gene TRBV12-3 or TRBV12-4; 10 bases agree with TRBD2. J lost 4 bases, V lost 10 bases, and 16 bases had no gene match. The CDR3 has 17 residues. This chain's CDR3 is CAISHASGRFGYNEQFF. CDR3 coding DNA: TGTGCCATCTCCCACGCTAGCGGGAGATTCGGGTACAATGAGCAGTTCTTC.

This clonotype was seen a few times. The chain joins TRBV27 to TRBJ2-2; 11 bases line up with TRBD2. This CDR3 has 15 amino acids. The J segment lost 5 bases and the V segment lost 7 bases, leaving 6 bases of the junction unmatched. Germline V gene data show CDR1 as MNHEY and CDR2 as SMNVEV (reference sequence). The CDR3 reads CASTHRTSGTGELFF. The CDR3 DNA sequence: TGTGCCAGCACCCACCGGACTAGCGGGACCGGGGAGCTGTTTTTT.

This clonotype appeared many times. V usage is TRBV5-1 and J usage is TRBJ2-2, with TRBD2 identical over 7 bases. The germline gives CDR1 SGHRS, CDR2 YFSETQ. The V gene end was trimmed by 0 bases and the J gene end by 1 base; junction bases not matched to a gene: 6. The CDR3 length is 17 residues. The CDR3 reads CASSLALASGNTGELFF. In DNA, the CDR3 is TGCGCCAGCAGCTTGGCCTTGGCTAGCGGGAACACCGGGGAGCTGTTTTTT.

This clonotype was seen ten or more times. This sequence joins TRBV6-2 or TRBV6-3 and TRBJ1-1; D is undetermined. V gave up 7 bases and J gave up 1 base, with 13 bases separating them. The CDR3 sequence is 14 residues long. Germline V gene sequence: CDR1 MNHEY, CDR2 SVGEGT. In DNA, the CDR3 is TGTGCCAGCACGGAAAGGACGGAGAACACTGAAGCTTTCTTT. This gives the protein CASTERTENTEAFF.

In its sample, this clonotype was seen many times. V gene TRBV19 combines with J gene TRBJ2-7; 8 nucleotides agree with TRBD1. The germline V gene encodes CDR1 LNHDA and CDR2 SQIVND (reference sequence). V lost 6 bases, J lost 3 bases, and 10 bases stayed unmatched. The CDR3 has 15 residues. The CDR3 DNA is TGTGCCAGTAGCACCGCAACCGGGACAGGCTACGAGCAGTACTTC. Translated: CASSTATGTGYEQYF.

This clonotype was seen many times. The rearrangement uses TRBV5-1 and TRBJ2-1, with D maybe TRBD2 (6 bases). This CDR3 comprises 15 residues. V shed 0 bases and J shed 4 bases, with 11 bases lying between them. Germline V CDR1 and CDR2: SGHRS, YFSETQ. CDR3 protein: CASSLAVGLYNEQFF. In DNA, the CDR3 is TGCGCCAGCAGCTTGGCCGTGGGACTGTACAATGAGCAGTTCTTC.

This clonotype appeared many times. V is TRBV5-1 and J is TRBJ2-5; 13 nucleotides match TRBD2. The CDR3 runs to 16 residues. In germline, CDR1 is SGHRS, CDR2 YFSETQ. Trimming at V came to 4 bases and at J to 1 base, leaving 4 bases not matched to a gene. CDR3 nucleotide sequence: TGCGCCAGCAGCCCGGGGACTAGCGGGGTCCAAGAGACCCAGTACTTC. The encoded protein is CASSPGTSGVQETQYF.

In its sample, this clonotype was seen many times. This chain joins TRBV28 and TRBJ2-7; 7 positions agree with TRBD2. CDR1 is MDHEN, CDR2 SYDVKM, per germline. Trimming cost V 3 bases and J 6 bases; bases outside gene matches: 2. The CDR3 totals 12 residues. The chain's CDR3 is CASSLGGREQYF. DNA of the CDR3: TGTGCCAGCAGTTTGGGAGGGCGCGAGCAGTACTTC.

V is TRBV30 and J is TRBJ2-2, with 12 positions matching TRBD2. This CDR3 has 18 amino acids. In germline, CDR1 is GTSNPN, CDR2 SVGIG (reference sequence). Germline trimming cut 2 bases from V and 7 bases from J; bases unmatched to any gene: 14. The CDR3 loop is CAWSLRLAGVVRVGELFF. The CDR3 nucleotides read TGTGCCTGGAGTTTACGACTAGCGGGAGTTGTGAGAGTCGGGGAGCTGTTTTTT.

This clonotype was recorded a few times. The chain is built from TRBV5-4 and TRBJ2-1; D tentatively fits TRBD1 or TRBD2 (6 bases each). V gave up 0 bases and J gave up 6 bases, with 13 bases separating them. The CDR3 is 15 amino acids. Germline loops: CDR1 SGHNT, CDR2 YYREEE (reference sequence). The CDR3 is CASSLGGGGLNEQFF. The CDR3 DNA reads as TGTGCCAGCAGCTTGGGTGGAGGGGGGCTCAATGAGCAGTTCTTC.

The V gene is TRBV7-2, the J gene TRBJ2-4, with no clear D. Trimming stripped 3 bases from V and 8 bases from J, with 8 bases between. The germline V gene encodes CDR1 SGHTA and CDR2 FQGNSA. The CDR3 has 12 amino acids. CDR3 residues: CASSFRGDIQYF. Here the CDR3 DNA reads TGTGCCAGCAGCTTTCGTGGAGACATTCAGTACTTC.

This chain uses TRBV27 with TRBJ1-3; maybe TRBD1 (5 bases). In germline, CDR1 is MNHEY, CDR2 SMNVEV (reference sequence). The CDR3 is 17 amino acids. V was pared by 7 bases and J by 0 bases, with 19 bases between. CDR3 sequence (DNA): TGTGCCAGCAAGTTCATTCTCAGGGTGAGCTCTGGAAACACCATATATTTT. Translated, it gives CASKFILRVSSGNTIYF.